These 2 T cell receptor beta chains were all obtained from the same sample, sequenced in a study of blood T cell repertoires in COVID-19. Profiled with immunoSEQ multiplex PCR; TCRdb holds only in-frame clones, not every one. The sample includes fewer than 500,000 clones, roughly 91% of them seen just once. Sequencing was done on a sample of peripheral blood. The receptors were gathered from a woman in her 30s with acute or convalescent COVID-19.

The rearrangement uses TRBV7-9 and TRBJ2-1; 12 bases agree with TRBD2. V dropped 3 bases and J dropped 7; count of bases not matched to a gene: 7. The CDR3 sequence is 16 residues long. Germline V gene lookup returns CDR1 SEHNR and CDR2 FQNEAQ (reference sequence). The CDR3 region is CASSFQQTSGGNEQFF. The CDR3 DNA sequence: TGTGCCAGCAGCTTCCAACAGACTAGCGGGGGAAATGAGCAGTTCTTC.

This chain joins TRBV28 and TRBJ2-3, with 9 nucleotides matching TRBD1. Per the germline V gene, CDR1 is MDHEN and CDR2 is SYDVKM. This CDR3 is 14 amino acids long. Germline trimming cut 5 bases from V and 4 bases from J; bases unmatched to any gene: 4. The CDR3 sequence: CASSTRQGADTQYF. As DNA, the CDR3 is TGTGCCAGCAGTACCCGACAGGGGGCAGATACGCAGTATTTT.